This T cell receptor delta chain appears in the sequencing data of a study of gamma-delta T cells after stem cell transplantation. By its share, this clone is large. The sample holds other DNA sequences that translate to the same CDR3. TCRdb reanalysed the RT-PCR reads via CATT. The table has more than 1,500 delta-chain clones, approximately 15% seen once. The CDR3 loop spans 19 amino acids. Germline loops: CDR1 GEAIGNYY, CDR2 EKD. J was trimmed by 1 base and V by 0 bases; bases with no gene match: 13. This sequence was found in a human donor. It is not recorded whose cells these are; they may come from a transplant donor. This chain links TRDV2 with TRDJ1, with 10 bases aligning to TRDD3. The sequenced sample was gamma-delta T cells. CDR3: CACDTLLSLGDKGTDKLIF. CDR3 sequence (DNA): TGTGCCTGTGACACCCTCTTAAGTCTGGGGGATAAGGGCACCGATAAACTCATCTTT.